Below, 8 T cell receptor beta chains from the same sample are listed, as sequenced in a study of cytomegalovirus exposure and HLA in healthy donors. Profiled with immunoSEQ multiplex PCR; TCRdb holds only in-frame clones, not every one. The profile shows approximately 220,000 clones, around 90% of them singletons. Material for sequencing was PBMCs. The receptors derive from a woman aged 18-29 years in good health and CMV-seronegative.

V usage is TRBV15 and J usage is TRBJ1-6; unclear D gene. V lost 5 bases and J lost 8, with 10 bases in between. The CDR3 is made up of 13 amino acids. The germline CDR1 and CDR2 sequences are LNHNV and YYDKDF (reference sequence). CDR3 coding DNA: TGTGCCACCAGCGGAGTCCCCGATTCACCCCTCCACTTT. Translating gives CATSGVPDSPLHF.

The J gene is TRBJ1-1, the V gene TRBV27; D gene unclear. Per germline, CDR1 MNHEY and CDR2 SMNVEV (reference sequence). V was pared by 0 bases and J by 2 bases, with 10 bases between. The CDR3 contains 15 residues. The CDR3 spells CASSLSRQFNTEAFF. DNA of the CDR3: TGTGCCAGCAGTTTATCCCGCCAGTTTAACACTGAAGCTTTCTTT.

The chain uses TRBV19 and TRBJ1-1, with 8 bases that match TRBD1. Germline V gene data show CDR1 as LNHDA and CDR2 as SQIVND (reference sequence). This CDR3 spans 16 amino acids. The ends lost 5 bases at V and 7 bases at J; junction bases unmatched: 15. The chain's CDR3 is CASSALPGQDDLEAFF. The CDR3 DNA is TGTGCCAGTAGTGCGCTCCCGGGACAGGATGACCTTGAAGCTTTCTTT.

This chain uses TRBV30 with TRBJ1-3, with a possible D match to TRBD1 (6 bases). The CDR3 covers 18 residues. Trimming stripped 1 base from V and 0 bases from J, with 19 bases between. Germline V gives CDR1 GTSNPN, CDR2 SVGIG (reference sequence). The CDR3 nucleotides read TGTGCCTGGAGTGGGGACACAACCCTTTTCTTCTCTGGAAACACCATATATTTT. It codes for CAWSGDTTLFFSGNTIYF.

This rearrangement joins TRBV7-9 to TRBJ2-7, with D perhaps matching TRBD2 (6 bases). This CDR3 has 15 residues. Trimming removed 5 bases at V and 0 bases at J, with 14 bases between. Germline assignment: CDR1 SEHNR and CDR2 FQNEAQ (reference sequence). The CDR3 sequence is CASSPSGPSSYEQYF. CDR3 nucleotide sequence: TGTGCCAGCAGCCCCAGCGGGCCGAGCTCCTACGAGCAGTACTTC.

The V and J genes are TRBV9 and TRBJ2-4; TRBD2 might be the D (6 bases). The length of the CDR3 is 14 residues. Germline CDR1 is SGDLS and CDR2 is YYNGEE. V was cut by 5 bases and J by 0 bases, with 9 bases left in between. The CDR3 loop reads CASSRRVAKNIQYF. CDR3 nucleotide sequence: TGTGCCAGCAGTCGGAGGGTAGCCAAAAACATTCAGTACTTC.

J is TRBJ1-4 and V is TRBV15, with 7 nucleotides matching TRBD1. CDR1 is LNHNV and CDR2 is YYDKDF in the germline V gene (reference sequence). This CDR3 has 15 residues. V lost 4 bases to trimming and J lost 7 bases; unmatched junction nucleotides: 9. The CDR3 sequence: CATSTRQGSGEKLFF. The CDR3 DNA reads TGTGCCACCAGCACTCGACAGGGATCCGGTGAAAAACTGTTTTTT.

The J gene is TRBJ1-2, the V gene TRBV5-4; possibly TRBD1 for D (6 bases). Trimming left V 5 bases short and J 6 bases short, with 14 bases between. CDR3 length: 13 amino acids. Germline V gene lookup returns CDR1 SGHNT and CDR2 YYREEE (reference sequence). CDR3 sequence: CASRGAATNGYTF. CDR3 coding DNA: TGTGCCAGCAGGGGGGCGGCAACAAATGGCTACACCTTC.